In this sample, the clone carrying this TCR beta chain turned up a few times. Its antigen is not identified. The sample comes from a study of beta chain features in type 1 diabetes. Overall study findings and caveats: Moderately but significantly shorter TCRB CDR3s were found in Type 1 diabetes patients in all four CD4+ subsets. Relative to healthy donors, patients appeared to have naive, central memory and Treg TCRB repertoires that were more similar. Any HLA type influence on TCRB rearrangement was left unresolved here.

CDR3 length equals 14 residues. The V and J ends lost 8 bases and 2 bases respectively, with 10 bases between them. The germline V gene encodes CDR1 MNHNS and CDR2 SASEGT. The entirety of the isolated RNA underwent reverse transcription, so expressed TCRB transcripts were sequenced. Libraries were prepared by immunoSEQ multiplex PCR; TCRdb keeps only in-frame clonotypes and omits some of them. The sample has 600,000 to 700,000 clones; 12% are singletons. Input material: naive CD4+ T cells from blood. This chain uses TRBV6-1 with TRBJ1-6; no firm D call. The origin of this receptor is a man aged 25-45 years with type 1 diabetes. The CDR3 DNA follows: TGTGCCAGCGTTACAGATACCTATAATTCACCCCTCCACTTT. Protein product: CASVTDTYNSPLHF.